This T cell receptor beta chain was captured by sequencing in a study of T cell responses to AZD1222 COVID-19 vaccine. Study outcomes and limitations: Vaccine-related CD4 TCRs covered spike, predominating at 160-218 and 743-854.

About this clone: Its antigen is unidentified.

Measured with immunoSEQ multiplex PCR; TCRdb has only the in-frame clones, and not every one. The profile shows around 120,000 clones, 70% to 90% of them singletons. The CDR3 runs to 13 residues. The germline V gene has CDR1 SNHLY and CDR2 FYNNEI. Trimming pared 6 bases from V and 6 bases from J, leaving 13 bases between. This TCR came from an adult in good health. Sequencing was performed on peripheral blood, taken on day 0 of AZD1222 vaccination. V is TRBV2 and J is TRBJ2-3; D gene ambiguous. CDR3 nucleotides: TGTGCCAGCAGAAGGAACTTACGGGATACGCAGTATTTT. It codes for CASRRNLRDTQYF.